This passage covers 10 T cell receptor beta chains from one sample sequenced in a study of blood T cell repertoires in COVID-19. The table came from immunoSEQ multiplex PCR; TCRdb's copy has only in-frame clones and leaves some out. The sample shows 110,000 to 150,000 clones, over 70% of them seen only once. The sequenced material came from peripheral blood. These receptor sequences come from a woman aged 50 to 60 with acute or convalescent COVID-19.

The chain links TRBV28 to TRBJ1-1, with D perhaps matching TRBD1 (6 bases). The CDR3 sequence is 10 residues long. CDR1 is MDHEN, CDR2 SYDVKM, per germline. V was clipped by 10 bases and J by 8 bases, with 11 bases between them. The CDR3: CATTGPEAFF. The CDR3 DNA reads TGTGCCACCACAGGGCCAGAAGCTTTCTTT.

The rearrangement uses TRBV9 and TRBJ1-1, with D possibly TRBD1 on 5 matching bases. The CDR3 has 14 residues. Looked up from germline, CDR1 is SGDLS and CDR2 is YYNGEE. With 0 bases removed from V and 10 bases from J, the gap between germline ends came to 16 bases. The CDR3 sequence is CASSVAEGRSVAFF. The CDR3 DNA is TGTGCCAGCAGCGTAGCTGAGGGGAGGTCTGTAGCTTTCTTT.

The chain employs TRBV2 and TRBJ1-5; 8 nucleotides align to TRBD1. CDR3 length equals 14 residues. Looked up from germline, CDR1 is SNHLY and CDR2 is FYNNEI. Losses at the gene ends were 5 bases for V and 7 bases for J; bases not matched to a gene: 7. The CDR3 DNA follows: TGTGCCAGCAGTCAACAGGGGGTTTTGCAGCCCCAGCATTTT. Translating gives CASSQQGVLQPQHF.

The V call is TRBV11-2, the J call TRBJ2-7; TRBD2 matches at 13 bases. The J segment lost 3 bases and the V segment lost 7 bases, leaving 3 bases of the junction unmatched. The CDR3 runs to 14 residues. Germline V lookup: CDR1 SGHAT, CDR2 FQNNGV. The CDR3 DNA reads TGTGCCAGCAACGGACTAGCGGGAGTCTACGAGCAGTACTTC. Translation: CASNGLAGVYEQYF.

The chain joins TRBV11-2 to TRBJ1-3; no clear D gene. The CDR3 consists of 15 residues. Germline V gene data show CDR1 as SGHAT and CDR2 as FQNNGV. The ends were cut back, 2 bases at V and 0 bases at J, with 8 bases in the middle. CDR3 DNA: TGTGCCAGCAGCTTAAACGGTGACTCTGGAAACACCATATATTTT. It yields the protein CASSLNGDSGNTIYF.

The J gene is TRBJ1-2, the V gene TRBV6-5; a possible D gene is TRBD1 (6 bases). Trimming pared 6 bases from V and 6 bases from J, leaving 17 bases between. This CDR3 contains 14 residues. In germline, CDR1 is MNHEY, CDR2 SVGAGI. CDR3 residues: CASSQNTGLNGYTF. CDR3 coding DNA: TGTGCCAGCAGCCAAAATACAGGGCTAAATGGCTACACCTTC.

The V gene is TRBV19, the J gene TRBJ2-7, with D possibly matching TRBD1 (6 bases). CDR3 length: 14 residues. Germline loops: CDR1 LNHDA, CDR2 SQIVND (reference sequence). V was trimmed by 3 bases and J by 4 bases, leaving 13 bases between them. The CDR3 DNA is TGTGCCAGTAGTATTGCGACACAGGGTTACGAGCAGTACTTC. Translating gives CASSIATQGYEQYF.

V is TRBV4-1 and J is TRBJ1-3; D is possibly TRBD1 (6 bases). In germline, CDR1 is MGHRA, CDR2 YSYEKL. Trimming took off 0 bases at V and 2 bases at J, with 11 bases between the two ends. CDR3 length equals 16 residues. The CDR3 is CASSQEGTNTGNTIYF. CDR3 nucleotide sequence: TGCGCCAGCAGCCAAGAAGGGACAAACACTGGAAACACCATATATTTT.

The chain links TRBV2 to TRBJ1-5, with 7 bases that match TRBD1. After removal of 6 bases from V and 4 bases from J, the junction contained 3 bases not matched to a gene. This CDR3 contains 13 residues. Per the germline V gene, CDR1 is SNHLY and CDR2 is FYNNEI. The CDR3 nucleotides read TGTGCCAGCAGACAGACAGGGAATCAGCCCCAGCATTTT. Residues: CASRQTGNQPQHF. Full variable domain (rest looked up from reference TRBV2 and TRBJ1-5): EPEVTQTPSHQVTQMGQEVILRCVPISNHLYFYWYRQILGQKVEFLVSFYNNEISEKSEIFDDQFSVERPDGSNFTLKIRSTKLEDSAMYFCASRQTGNQPQHFGDGTRLSIL.

V gene TRBV20-1 combines with J gene TRBJ2-1; 8 bases align to TRBD2. The CDR3 covers 14 residues. Germline V CDR1 and CDR2: DFQATT, SNEGSKA (reference sequence). The trim removed 3 bases at V and 4 bases at J, leaving 5 bases unmatched. The DNA for the CDR3 is TGCAGTGCTAGTTTGGCTAGCGGGTACAATGAGCAGTTCTTC. It is translated as CSASLASGYNEQFF.